The present T cell receptor (beta chain) was sequenced within a study of technical replicates of blood from a few donors. Germline CDR1 is SQVTM and CDR2 is ANQGSEA. Trimming removed 5 bases from V and 2 bases from J; junction bases left unmatched: 5. The length of the CDR3 is 13 residues. Clones were read by immunoSEQ multiplex PCR, and TCRdb kept only the in-frame ones, dropping some. The sample lists approximately 73,000 clones, 92% occurring once. The chain has TRBV29-1 and TRBJ2-5; 7 bases are shared with TRBD1. The receptor was isolated from a human donor in good health. The sequenced sample was T cells isolated from PBMCs. DNA of the CDR3: TGCAGCGTTTTAACGACAGGGCAAGAGACCCAGTACTTC. Protein sequence: CSVLTTGQETQYF.